This entry features one T cell receptor (beta chain) sequence. Its antigen is not identified. The sample originates from a study of Graves' ophthalmopathy and Graves' hyperthyroidism. Study-wide results and limits: Blood shared most expanded thyroid clonotypes above 0.001 frequency. Ophthalmopathy progression predictions by the model showed 72.22% specificity and about 71% sensitivity.

Germline CDR1 DFQATT, CDR2 SNEGSKA (reference sequence). The CDR3 contains 16 residues. V lost 2 bases, J lost 5 bases, and 11 bases stayed unmatched. Amplification from RNA transcripts yielded the TCR beta CDR3 regions. HTBI primers were employed in first-round RT-PCR, then a second-round multiplex PCR followed. In TCRdb, the multiplex PCR reads were re-called with MiXCR into one record per CDR3 protein. The data show fewer than 600,000 distinct CDR3 sequences, around an eighth seen once. A diagnosis was made from clinical symptoms together with serum thyroxine, TRAb, thyroid ultrasound and orbital computed tomography. The source of the PBMCs was around 10 ml of fresh peripheral blood.

The sequencing sample was made of blood. The receptor was isolated from a woman between 25 and 40 years old with Graves' ophthalmopathy. The chain uses TRBV20-1 and TRBJ2-5; TRBD2 aligns across 10 bases. The CDR3 DNA reads TGCAGTGCTAGAAAGGGCCTAGCGGGAGACTGGGAGACCCAGTACTTC. Its protein is CSARKGLAGDWETQYF.